Listed below are T cell receptor beta chains from one sample, sequenced in a study of T cells in Graves' hyperthyroidism and ophthalmopathy. MiXCR, applied by TCRdb to the multiplex PCR reads, yields one record per CDR3 protein. The data contain more than 500,000 distinct CDR3 sequences, around 15% of them singletons. Sequencing was done on a sample of blood. The receptors derive from a woman in her thirties with Graves' ophthalmopathy. CDR3s include the opening cysteine and the closing phenylalanine or tryptophan. D genes are given only for firm matches. Some rows mark clone size as missing; the rest say once, few, many or name a class of expanded clone.

D gene,clone size,J gene,V gene,CDR3 DNA,CDR3 protein
TRBD2,many,TRBJ2-3,TRBV7-2,TGTGCCAGCAGCTGGTGGCGGCGGGAGGCCCCCTCAGATACGCAGTATTTT,CASSWWRREAPSDTQYF
TRBD2,few,TRBJ2-1,TRBV24-1,TGTGCCACCAGTGATCCGGGACTAGCGGGAGCTGGGGGGGGCTCCTACAATGAGCAGTTCTTC,CATSDPGLAGAGGGSYNEQFF
TRBD2,many,TRBJ2-2,TRBV3-1,TGTGCCAGCAGCCAAGACCCGGGGACTAGCGGGTATATCGGGGAGCTGTTTTTT,CASSQDPGTSGYIGELFF
-,-,TRBJ1-1,TRBV25-1,TGTACCAGCAGTGGCTTTAGAGGTGAAGCTTTCTTT,CTSSGFRGEAFF
-,-,TRBJ2-5,TRBV7-2,TGTGCCAGCAGTAAAGCGGGTCACGAGACCCAGTACTTC,CASSKAGHETQYF
-,-,TRBJ1-2,TRBV20-1,TGCAGTGCTAGAGATCGGACTGGCTACACCTTC,CSARDRTGYTF
-,-,TRBJ2-3,TRBV13,TGTGCCAGCAGCCCCAGAGGAGGGGGTCTTAAAACAGATACGCAGTATTTT,CASSPRGGGLKTDTQYF
TRBD2,many,TRBJ2-7,TRBV9,TGTGCCAGCAGCGTAACAACTAGCGGGACTGGTGAGCAGTACTTC,CASSVTTSGTGEQYF
TRBD1,many,TRBJ2-1,TRBV20-1,TGCAGTGCTCCTCGGACAGGAACCAATGAGCAGTTCTTC,CSAPRTGTNEQFF
-,few,TRBJ2-3,TRBV5-5,TGTGCCAGCAGCTTGGCGCCGCTAGATACGCAGTATTTT,CASSLAPLDTQYF
-,many,TRBJ1-6,TRBV4-2,TGTGCCAGCAGCCAAGGGTGGATATATAATTCACCCCTCCACTTT,CASSQGWIYNSPLHF
-,-,TRBJ2-5,TRBV27,TGTGCCAGGAGTTCCGAAGAGACCCAGTACTTC,CARSSEETQYF
-,many,TRBJ1-1,TRBV2,TGTGCCAGCAGTGCAGGGAGGAACACTGAAGCTTTCTTT,CASSAGRNTEAFF
-,few,TRBJ1-2,TRBV24-1,TGTGCCACCAGTTCGGCCGGAGGCTACACCTTC,CATSSAGGYTF
-,many,TRBJ2-5,TRBV6-2/TRBV6-3,TGTGCCAGCAGTTACACCAGGGGAGAGACCCAGTACTTC,CASSYTRGETQYF
TRBD2,few,TRBJ2-7,TRBV12-3/TRBV12-4,TGTGCCAGCAGTTCCTATGGACTAGCGGGAGGCCGCGAGCAGTACTTC,CASSSYGLAGGREQYF
-,many,TRBJ2-7,TRBV3-1,TGTGCCAGCAGCCAGTTTCCGGGGCCTACCTCCGTGCAGTACTTC,CASSQFPGPTSVQYF
TRBD1,many,TRBJ2-7,TRBV6-1,TGTGCCAGCAACGGAGGGACAGGGGGCGCGTCCTACGAGCAGTACTTC,CASNGGTGGASYEQYF
-,-,TRBJ1-1,TRBV6-2/TRBV6-3,TGTGCCAGCAGTTACATTCGGGGGACTGAAGCTTTCTTT,CASSYIRGTEAFF
-,-,TRBJ2-5,TRBV5-6,TGTGCCAGCAGCTTGGCTCGACGGAGCTGGGAGACCCAGTACTTC,CASSLARRSWETQYF
-,many,TRBJ1-2,TRBV24-1,TGTGCCACCAGTGTTAGGGCGGGGAGCGGCTACACCTTC,CATSVRAGSGYTF
TRBD1,-,TRBJ2-1,TRBV7-3,TGTGCCAGCAGCTATTCGACAGGGGAAGGCTCCTACAATGAGCAGTTCTTC,CASSYSTGEGSYNEQFF
-,many,TRBJ2-7,TRBV28,TGTGCCAGCAGTTTGCAAGGAGCGCTCTCCTACGAGCAGTACTTC,CASSLQGALSYEQYF
-,many,TRBJ1-1,TRBV24-1,TGTGCCACCAGGAGCCAGGATAAAGCTTTCTTT,CATRSQDKAFF
-,-,TRBJ1-3,TRBV28,TGTGCCAGCAGCCAAGGGTCAAACACCATATATTTT,CASSQGSNTIYF
-,few,TRBJ2-1,TRBV4-2,TGTGCCAGCAGCCTCCGGACTACCTCCCCCAACTATGAGCAGTTCTTC,CASSLRTTSPNYEQFF
-,few,TRBJ2-7,TRBV6-2/TRBV6-3,TGTGCCAGCAGTTCAGGCGGGAAGGGTTGGTACGAGCAGTACTTC,CASSSGGKGWYEQYF
TRBD2,-,TRBJ2-7,TRBV15,TGTGCCACCAGCATAGGACTAGCGGTGGTCGAGCAGTACTTC,CATSIGLAVVEQYF
TRBD2,once,TRBJ2-1,TRBV5-6,TGTGCCAGCAGCTTAGCGGGAGGGCCGAGGGGTGAGCAGTTCTTC,CASSLAGGPRGEQFF
TRBD1,-,TRBJ1-1,TRBV5-6,TGTGCCAGCGGGGGACAGTTGGGGACAGGCACTGAAGCTTTCTTT,CASGGQLGTGTEAFF
-,-,TRBJ2-7,TRBV7-6,TGTGCCAGCAGCTTAGCGCCGGGGTCCCTCCACGAGCAGTACTTC,CASSLAPGSLHEQYF
-,many,TRBJ1-1,TRBV28,TGTGCCAGCAGTTTTTCAATGAACACTGAAGCTTTCTTT,CASSFSMNTEAFF
-,few,TRBJ1-3,TRBV28,TGTGCCAGCAGTTCACCCGGGACTTCGAACACCATATATTTT,CASSSPGTSNTIYF
-,many,TRBJ1-4,TRBV7-2,TGTGCCAGCAGCTTGGCCATAAATGAAAAACTGTTTTTT,CASSLAINEKLFF